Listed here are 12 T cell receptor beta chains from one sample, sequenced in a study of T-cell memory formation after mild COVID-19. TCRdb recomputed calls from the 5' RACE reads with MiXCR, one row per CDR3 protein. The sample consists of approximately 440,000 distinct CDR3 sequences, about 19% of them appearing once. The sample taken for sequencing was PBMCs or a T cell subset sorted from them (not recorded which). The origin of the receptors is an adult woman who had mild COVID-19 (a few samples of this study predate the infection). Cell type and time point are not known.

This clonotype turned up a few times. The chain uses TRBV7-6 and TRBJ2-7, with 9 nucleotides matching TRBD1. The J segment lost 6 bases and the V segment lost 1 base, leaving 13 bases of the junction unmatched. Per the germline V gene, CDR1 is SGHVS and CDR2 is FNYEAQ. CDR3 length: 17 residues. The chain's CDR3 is CASSLEPGTGRPAEQYF. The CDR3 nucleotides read TGTGCCAGCAGCTTAGAACCCGGGACAGGGAGGCCAGCCGAGCAGTACTTC. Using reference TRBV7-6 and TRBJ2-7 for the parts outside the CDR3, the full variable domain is GAGVSQSPRYKVTKRGQDVALRCDPISGHVSLYWYRQALGQGPEFLTYFNYEAQQDKSGLPNDRFSAERPEGSISTLTIQRTEQRDSAMYRCASSLEPGTGRPAEQYFGPGTRLTVT.

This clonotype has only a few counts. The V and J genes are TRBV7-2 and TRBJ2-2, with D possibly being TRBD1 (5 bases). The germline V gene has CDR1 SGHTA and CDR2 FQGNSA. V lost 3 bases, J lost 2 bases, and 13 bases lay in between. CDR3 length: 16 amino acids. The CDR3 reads CASSLWGLGNTGELFF. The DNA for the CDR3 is TGTGCCAGCAGCTTGTGGGGCTTGGGTAACACCGGGGAGCTGTTTTTT. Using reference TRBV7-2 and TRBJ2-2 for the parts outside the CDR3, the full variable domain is GAGVSQSPSNKVTEKGKDVELRCDPISGHTALYWYRQSLGQGLEFLIYFQGNSAPDKSGLPSDRFSAERTGGSVSTLTIQRTQQEDSAVYLCASSLWGLGNTGELFFGEGSRLTVL.

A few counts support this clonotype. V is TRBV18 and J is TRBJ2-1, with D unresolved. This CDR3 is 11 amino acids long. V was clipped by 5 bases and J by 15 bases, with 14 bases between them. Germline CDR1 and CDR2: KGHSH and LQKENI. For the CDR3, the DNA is TGTGCCAGCTCATTCGAAGCAGTGCGGTTCTTC. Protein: CASSFEAVRFF.

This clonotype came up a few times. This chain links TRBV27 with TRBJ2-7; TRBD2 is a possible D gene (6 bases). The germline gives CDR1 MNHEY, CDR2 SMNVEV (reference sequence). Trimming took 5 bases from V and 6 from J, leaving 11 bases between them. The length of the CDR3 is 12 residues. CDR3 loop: CASSGLGGEQYF. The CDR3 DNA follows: TGTGCCAGCAGTGGCCTCGGGGGCGAGCAGTACTTC.

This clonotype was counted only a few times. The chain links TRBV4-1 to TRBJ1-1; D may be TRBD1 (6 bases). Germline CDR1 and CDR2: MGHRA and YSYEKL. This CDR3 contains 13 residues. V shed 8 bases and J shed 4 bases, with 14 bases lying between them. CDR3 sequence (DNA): TGCGCCAGCGATAGGGGGTCGAGCACTGAAGCTTTCTTT. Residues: CASDRGSSTEAFF.

The CDR3 sequence is CASSLTMGGGTGELFF. CDR3 sequence (DNA): TGTGCCAGCAGCTTAACGATGGGAGGAGGGACCGGGGAGCTGTTTTTT. The chain links TRBV7-3 to TRBJ2-2, with D perhaps TRBD2 (6 bases). Trimming took off 0 bases at V and 5 bases at J, with 13 bases between the two ends. The CDR3 totals 16 residues. CDR1 and CDR2 from the germline V gene are SGHTA and FQGTGA.

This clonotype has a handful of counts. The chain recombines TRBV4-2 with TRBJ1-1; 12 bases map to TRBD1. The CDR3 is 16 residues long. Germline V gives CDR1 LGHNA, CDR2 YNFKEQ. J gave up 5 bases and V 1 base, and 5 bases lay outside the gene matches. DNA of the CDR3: TGTGCCAGCAGCCAAGGAGGGACAGGGGGCTTTACTGAAGCTTTCTTT. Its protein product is CASSQGGTGGFTEAFF.

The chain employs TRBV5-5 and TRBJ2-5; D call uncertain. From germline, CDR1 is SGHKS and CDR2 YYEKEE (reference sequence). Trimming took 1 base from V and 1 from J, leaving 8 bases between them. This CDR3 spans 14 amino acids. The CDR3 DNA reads TGTGCCAGCAGCTTGTGGCCAGTCCAAGAGACCCAGTACTTC. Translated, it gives CASSLWPVQETQYF. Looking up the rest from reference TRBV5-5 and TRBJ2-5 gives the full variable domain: DAGVTQSPTHLIKTRGQQVTLRCSPISGHKSVSWYQQVLGQGPQFIFQYYEKEERGRGNFPDRFSARQFPNYSSELNVNALLLGDSALYLCASSLWPVQETQYFGPGTRLLVL.

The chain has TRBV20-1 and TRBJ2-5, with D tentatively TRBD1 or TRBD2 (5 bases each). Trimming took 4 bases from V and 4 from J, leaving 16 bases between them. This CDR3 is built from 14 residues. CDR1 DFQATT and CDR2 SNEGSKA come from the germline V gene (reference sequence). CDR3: CSAIGVGAAETQYF. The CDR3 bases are TGCAGTGCTATAGGGGTCGGGGCCGCAGAGACCCAGTACTTC.

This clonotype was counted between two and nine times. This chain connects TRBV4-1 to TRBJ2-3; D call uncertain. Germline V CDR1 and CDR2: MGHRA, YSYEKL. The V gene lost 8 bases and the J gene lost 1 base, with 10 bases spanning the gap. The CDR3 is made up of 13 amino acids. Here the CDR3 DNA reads TGCGCCAGCGGGTGGGTCCGCACAGATACGCAGTATTTT. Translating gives CASGWVRTDTQYF.

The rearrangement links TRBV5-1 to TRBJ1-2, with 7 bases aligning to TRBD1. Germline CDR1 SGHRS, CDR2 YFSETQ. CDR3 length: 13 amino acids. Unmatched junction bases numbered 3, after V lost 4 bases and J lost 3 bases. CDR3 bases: TGCGCCAGCAGCCACGACAGGGACTATGGCTACACCTTC. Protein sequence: CASSHDRDYGYTF.

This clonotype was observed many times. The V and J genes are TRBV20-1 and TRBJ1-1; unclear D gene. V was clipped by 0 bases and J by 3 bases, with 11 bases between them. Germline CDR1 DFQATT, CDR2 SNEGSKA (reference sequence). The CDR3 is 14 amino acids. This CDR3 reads CSARDRVRYTEAFF. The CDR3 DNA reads TGCAGTGCTAGAGATCGAGTACGGTACACTGAAGCTTTCTTT.